Shown below are 12 T cell receptor beta chains from a single sample sequenced in a study of type 1 regulatory T cells. TCRdb reanalysed the reads using MiXCR and keeps one entry per CDR3 protein. The data contain around 65,000 distinct CDR3 sequences, approximately 47% of them seen just once; the ten biggest clones take up more than 2%. These receptors lack a known antigen. The sequenced sample consisted of cultured non-Tr1 T cells, either the whole culture or a sorted T cell fraction (not recorded which). The receptors here all came from a human donor in good health.

This clonotype has more than one count but fewer than ten. The rearrangement joins TRBV7-2 to TRBJ2-5; D call uncertain. The germline V and J ends were trimmed by 2 bases and 5 bases, with 6 bases remaining between them. This CDR3 has 12 amino acids. Germline CDR1 and CDR2: SGHTA and FQGNSA. The CDR3: CASSLFGETQYF. The CDR3, as DNA: TGTGCCAGCAGCTTATTCGGCGAGACCCAGTACTTC.

The rearrangement uses TRBV4-1 and TRBJ1-2; 9 nucleotides align to TRBD1. The CDR3 spans 16 residues. Germline CDR1 is MGHRA and CDR2 is YSYEKL. V trimming: 4 bases; J trimming: 5 bases; junction bases outside the gene matches: 11. This CDR3 reads CASSLYGDRDSYGYTF. The CDR3 DNA reads as TGCGCCAGCAGCCTTTACGGGGACAGGGACTCTTATGGCTACACCTTC.

This chain connects TRBV5-1 to TRBJ1-3; 7 bases line up with TRBD1. This CDR3 contains 16 residues. Germline values: CDR1 SGHRS, CDR2 YFSETQ. Trimming cost V 0 bases and J 4 bases; bases outside gene matches: 7. CDR3 sequence reads: CASSLAQGSFGNTIYF. The CDR3 nucleotides are TGCGCCAGCAGCTTGGCACAGGGGAGTTTCGGAAACACCATATATTTT.

The V call is TRBV19, the J call TRBJ1-1; D unclear. The CDR3 loop spans 13 amino acids. Trimming pared 5 bases from V and 4 bases from J, leaving 11 bases between. CDR1 is LNHDA and CDR2 is SQIVND in the germline V gene (reference sequence). The CDR3 loop reads CASSPRVGTEAFF. CDR3 DNA: TGTGCCAGTAGTCCCCGGGTGGGCACTGAAGCTTTCTTT. Full variable domain (rest looked up from reference TRBV19 and TRBJ1-1): DGGITQSPKYLFRKEGQNVTLSCEQNLNHDAMYWYRQDPGQGLRLIYYSQIVNDFQKGDIAEGYSVSREKKESFPLTVTSAQKNPTAFYLCASSPRVGTEAFFGQGTRLTVV.

J is TRBJ2-7 and V is TRBV20-1; D remains unclear. This CDR3 spans 13 amino acids. The germline V and J ends were trimmed by 4 bases and 7 bases, with 17 bases remaining between them. Germline loops: CDR1 DFQATT, CDR2 SNEGSKA (reference sequence). This CDR3 is CSATDGQMEEQYF. DNA for the CDR3: TGCAGTGCTACGGACGGCCAAATGGAGGAGCAGTACTTC.

This chain uses TRBV20-1 with TRBJ1-1, with no clear D. V lost 5 bases and J lost 4, with 14 bases in between. Germline V gene lookup returns CDR1 DFQATT and CDR2 SNEGSKA (reference sequence). The length of the CDR3 is 13 residues. The CDR3: CSAGRTAFTEAFF. The CDR3, as DNA: TGCAGTGCTGGGCGGACGGCGTTCACTGAAGCTTTCTTT.

The V call is TRBV3-1, the J call TRBJ2-1, with D perhaps being TRBD1 or TRBD2 (5 bases each). The V gene's germline CDR1 is LGHDT and CDR2 YNNKEL (reference sequence). V was cut by 3 bases and J by 6 bases, with 15 bases left in between. This CDR3 region has 15 residues. CDR3 bases: TGTGCCAGCAGCCAGGGGGTCCGTTGGGGCAATGAGCAGTTCTTC. Translated: CASSQGVRWGNEQFF.

This clonotype was seen ten or more times. The V and J genes are TRBV4-2 and TRBJ1-6; tentative D call: TRBD1 (6 bases). V was trimmed by 0 bases and J by 4 bases, leaving 16 bases between them. The CDR3 runs to 18 residues. Germline CDR1 reads LGHNA; CDR2 reads YNFKEQ. CDR3 DNA sequence: TGTGCCAGCAGCCAAGACGTTACCGGGACAAGTTATAATTCACCCCTCCACTTT. As protein: CASSQDVTGTSYNSPLHF.

The rearrangement links TRBV7-6 to TRBJ1-6, with unresolved D. The germline V gene encodes CDR1 SGHVS and CDR2 FNYEAQ. The CDR3 sequence is 13 residues long. V was clipped by 2 bases and J by 10 bases, with 9 bases between them. CDR3: CASSLTSLSPLHF. The DNA of the CDR3 is TGTGCCAGCAGCTTAACGAGTCTATCACCCCTCCACTTT.

The chain employs TRBV7-2 and TRBJ2-2; D tentatively fits TRBD1 or TRBD2 (5 bases each). The CDR3 covers 14 residues. The ends were cut back, 8 bases at V and 5 bases at J, with 15 bases in the middle. Germline CDR1 and CDR2: SGHTA and FQGNSA. The CDR3 DNA is TGTGCCAGCCGCTATGCAGGGAGTACCGGGGAGCTGTTTTTT. Residues: CASRYAGSTGELFF.

The CDR3 region is CASSSTGVTGELFF. The DNA for the CDR3 is TGTGCCAGCAGCTCTACAGGGGTTACCGGGGAGCTGTTTTTT. The chain joins TRBV7-2 to TRBJ2-2; 7 positions agree with TRBD1. Germline trimming cut 4 bases from V and 5 bases from J; bases unmatched to any gene: 4. The CDR3 extends over 14 amino acids. Germline V CDR1 and CDR2: SGHTA, FQGNSA.

V and J are TRBV7-9 and TRBJ2-3; 8 bases map to TRBD2. CDR1 is SEHNR, CDR2 FQNEAQ, per germline (reference sequence). V trimming: 5 bases; J trimming: 5 bases; junction bases outside the gene matches: 6. This CDR3 has 14 amino acids. CDR3 amino acids: CASSPWAGGDTQYF. The CDR3 DNA reads as TGTGCCAGCAGCCCGTGGGCGGGAGGAGATACGCAGTATTTT.